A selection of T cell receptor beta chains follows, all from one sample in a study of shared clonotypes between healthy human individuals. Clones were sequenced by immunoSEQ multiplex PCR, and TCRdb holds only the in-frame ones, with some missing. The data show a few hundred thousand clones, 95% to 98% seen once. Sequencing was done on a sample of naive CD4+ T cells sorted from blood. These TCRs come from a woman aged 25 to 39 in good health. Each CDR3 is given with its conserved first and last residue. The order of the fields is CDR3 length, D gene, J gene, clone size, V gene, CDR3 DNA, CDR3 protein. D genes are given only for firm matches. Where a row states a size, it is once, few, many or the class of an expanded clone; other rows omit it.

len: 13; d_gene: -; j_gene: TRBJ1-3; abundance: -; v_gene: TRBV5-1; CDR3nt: TGCGCCAGCAGCGACAGGACCGGAAACACCATATATTTT; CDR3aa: CASSDRTGNTIYF
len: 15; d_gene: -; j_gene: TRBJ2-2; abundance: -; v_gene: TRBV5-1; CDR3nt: TGCGCCAGCAGTTCGGGCTACGGGCAAGGCGGGGAGCTGTTTTTT; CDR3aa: CASSSGYGQGGELFF
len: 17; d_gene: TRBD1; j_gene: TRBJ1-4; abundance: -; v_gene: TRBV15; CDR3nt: TGTGCCACCAGCAGAAAGACAGGGGGAAATCTTTTCGAAAAACTGTTTTTT; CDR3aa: CATSRKTGGNLFEKLFF
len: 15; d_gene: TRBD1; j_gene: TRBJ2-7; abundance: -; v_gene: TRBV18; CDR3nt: TGTGCCAGCTCACCACGAGGGACAGGGACCTACGAGCAGTACTTC; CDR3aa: CASSPRGTGTYEQYF
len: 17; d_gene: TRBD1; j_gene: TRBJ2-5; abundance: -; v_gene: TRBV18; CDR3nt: TGTGCCAGCTCACCAACTGAACAGGGGGATGGTGGAGAGACCCAGTACTTC; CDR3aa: CASSPTEQGDGGETQYF
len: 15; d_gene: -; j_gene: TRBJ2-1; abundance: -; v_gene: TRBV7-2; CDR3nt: TGTGCCAGCAGCTTACTGGGAGTCTCCTACAATGAGCAGTTCTTC; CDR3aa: CASSLLGVSYNEQFF
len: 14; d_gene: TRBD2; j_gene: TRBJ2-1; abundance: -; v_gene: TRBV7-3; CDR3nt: TGTGCCAGCAGCCTGCAGCGGGAGGACCATGAGCAGTTCTTC; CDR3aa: CASSLQREDHEQFF
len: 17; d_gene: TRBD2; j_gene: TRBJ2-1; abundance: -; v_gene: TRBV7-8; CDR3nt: TGTGCCAGCAGCTTAGGGTCACCTAGCGGGAGATACAATGAGCAGTTCTTC; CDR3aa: CASSLGSPSGRYNEQFF
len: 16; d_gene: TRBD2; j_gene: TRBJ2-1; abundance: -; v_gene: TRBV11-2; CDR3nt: TGTGCCAGCATCCCTCCAGGGCTAGCGGGTTACAATGAGCAGTTCTTC; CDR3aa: CASIPPGLAGYNEQFF
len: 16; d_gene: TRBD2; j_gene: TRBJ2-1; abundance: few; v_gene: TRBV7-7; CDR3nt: TGTGCCAGCAGCTCGACTAGCGGGAGCTCCTACAATGAGCAGTTCTTC; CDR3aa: CASSSTSGSSYNEQFF
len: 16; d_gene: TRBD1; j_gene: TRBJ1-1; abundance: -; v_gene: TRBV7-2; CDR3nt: TGTGCCAGCAGCTTAGATAACAGGGGGCTGAGCACTGAAGCTTTCTTT; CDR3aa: CASSLDNRGLSTEAFF
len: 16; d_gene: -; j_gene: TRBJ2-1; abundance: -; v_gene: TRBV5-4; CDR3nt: TGTGCCAGCAGCTTTCCTCTGGCCCGGTCCTACAATGAGCAGTTCTTC; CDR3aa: CASSFPLARSYNEQFF
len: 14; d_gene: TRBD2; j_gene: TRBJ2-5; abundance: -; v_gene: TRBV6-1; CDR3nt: TGTGCCAGCAGTGTTGCGGGAGAGTCCGAGACCCAGTACTTC; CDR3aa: CASSVAGESETQYF
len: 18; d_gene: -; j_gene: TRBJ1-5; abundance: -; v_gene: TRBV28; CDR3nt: TGTGCCAGCACGCCCGTCCCCCCACACCAATATAGCAATCAGCCCCAGCATTTT; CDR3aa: CASTPVPPHQYSNQPQHF
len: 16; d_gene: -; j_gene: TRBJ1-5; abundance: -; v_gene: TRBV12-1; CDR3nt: TGTGCCAGCATGGGGAAAAGGCCCAAGGAAAATCAGCCCCAGCATTTT; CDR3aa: CASMGKRPKENQPQHF
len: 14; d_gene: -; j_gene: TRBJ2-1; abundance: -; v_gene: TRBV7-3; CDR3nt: TGTGCCAGCAGCCCAGGTCCCTCCTACAATGAGCAGTTCTTC; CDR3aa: CASSPGPSYNEQFF
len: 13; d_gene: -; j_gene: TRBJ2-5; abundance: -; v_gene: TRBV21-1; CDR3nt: TGTGCCAGCAACCCGGGACTGCAAGAGACCCAGTACTTC; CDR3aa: CASNPGLQETQYF
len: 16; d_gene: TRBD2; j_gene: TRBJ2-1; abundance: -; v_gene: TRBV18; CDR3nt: TGTGCCAGCTCTCCACTAGGGACTAGCGTCAACAATGAGCAGTTCTTC; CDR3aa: CASSPLGTSVNNEQFF
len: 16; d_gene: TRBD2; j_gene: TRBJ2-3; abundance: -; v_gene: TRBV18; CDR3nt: TGTGCCAGCTCACCACGGACTAGGGGTGACACAGATACGCAGTATTTT; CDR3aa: CASSPRTRGDTDTQYF
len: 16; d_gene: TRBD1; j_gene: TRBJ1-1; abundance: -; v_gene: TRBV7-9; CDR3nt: TGTGCCAGCAGCGTCCTCGGACAGGGGGCCCCCACTGAAGCTTTCTTT; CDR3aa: CASSVLGQGAPTEAFF
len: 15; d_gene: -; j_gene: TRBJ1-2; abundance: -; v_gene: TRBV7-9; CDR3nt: TGTGCCAGCAGCTTAGTTTCAGGGGCGCCGGGCGGCTACACCTTC; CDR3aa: CASSLVSGAPGGYTF
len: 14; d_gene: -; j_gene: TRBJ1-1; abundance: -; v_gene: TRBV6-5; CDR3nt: TGTGCCAGCAGTTACGCCAGGTCGGACACTGAAGCTTTCTTT; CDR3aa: CASSYARSDTEAFF
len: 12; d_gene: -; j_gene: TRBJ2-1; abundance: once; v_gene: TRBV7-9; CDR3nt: TGTCTAGGTGGAGAAGATTACAATGAGCAGTTCTTC; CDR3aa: CLGGEDYNEQFF
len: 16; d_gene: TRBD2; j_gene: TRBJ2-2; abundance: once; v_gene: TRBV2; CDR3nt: TGTGCCAGCAGCGCCCCCCTAGCGGCGAACACCGGGGAGCTGTTTTTT; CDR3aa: CASSAPLAANTGELFF
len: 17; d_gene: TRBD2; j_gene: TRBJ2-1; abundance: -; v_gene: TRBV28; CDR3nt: TGTGCCAGCAGCTCCCACGAGGGACTAGCAGTCTACAATGAGCAGTTCTTC; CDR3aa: CASSSHEGLAVYNEQFF
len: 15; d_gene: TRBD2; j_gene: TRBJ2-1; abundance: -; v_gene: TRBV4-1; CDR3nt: TGCGCCAGCAGCCAAGTCGGGACTAAATACAATGAGCAGTTCTTC; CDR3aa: CASSQVGTKYNEQFF
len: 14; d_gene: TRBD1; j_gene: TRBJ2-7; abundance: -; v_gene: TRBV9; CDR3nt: TGTGCCAGCAGCGTCAGAGACAGGGGCTACGAGCAGTACTTC; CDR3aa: CASSVRDRGYEQYF
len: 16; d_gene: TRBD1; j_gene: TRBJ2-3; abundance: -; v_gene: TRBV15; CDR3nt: TGTGCCACCAGCAGAGGGGGGACAGCGGTAGTGGATACGCAGTATTTT; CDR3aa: CATSRGGTAVVDTQYF
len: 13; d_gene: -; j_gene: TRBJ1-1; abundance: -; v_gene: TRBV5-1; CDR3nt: TGCGCCAGCAGCTTGGTTACTTTAGATGAAGCTTTCTTT; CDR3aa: CASSLVTLDEAFF
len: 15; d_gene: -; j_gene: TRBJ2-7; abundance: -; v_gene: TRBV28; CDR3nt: TGTGCCAGCAGTTTCAATTCGGACGGGCGCGGGGAGCAGTACTTC; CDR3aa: CASSFNSDGRGEQYF
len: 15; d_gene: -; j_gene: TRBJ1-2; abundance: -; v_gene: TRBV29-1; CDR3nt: TGCAGCGTTGAAGATTACAAGGGCAGTAGGGATGGCTACACCTTC; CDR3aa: CSVEDYKGSRDGYTF
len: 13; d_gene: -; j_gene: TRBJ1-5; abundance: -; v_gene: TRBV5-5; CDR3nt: TGTGCCAGCAGCTTGGTCGGAGGTCAGCCCCAGCATTTT; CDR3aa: CASSLVGGQPQHF
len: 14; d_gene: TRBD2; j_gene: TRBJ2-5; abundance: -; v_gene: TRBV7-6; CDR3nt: TGTGCCAGCAGCTTAGATCGGGGGGGGGAGACCCAGTACTTC; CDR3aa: CASSLDRGGETQYF
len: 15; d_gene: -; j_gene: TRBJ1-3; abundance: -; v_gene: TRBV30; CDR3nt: TGTGCCTGGAGTCGATACAGGTCCTCTGGAAACACCATATATTTT; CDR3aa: CAWSRYRSSGNTIYF
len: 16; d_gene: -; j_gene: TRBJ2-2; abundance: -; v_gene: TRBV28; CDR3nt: TGTGCCAGCACCCGATCCGGGCAAAATCGGGCCGGGGAGCTGTTTTTT; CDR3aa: CASTRSGQNRAGELFF
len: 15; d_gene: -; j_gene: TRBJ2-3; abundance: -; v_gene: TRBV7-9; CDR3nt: TGTGCCAGCAGCCCTCGACTAATCCACACAGATACGCAGTATTTT; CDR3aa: CASSPRLIHTDTQYF
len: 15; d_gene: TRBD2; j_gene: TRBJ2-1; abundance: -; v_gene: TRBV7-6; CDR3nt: TGTGCCAGCAGCCCCTCTATTCCGACTAGCGGGATCGAGTTCTTC; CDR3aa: CASSPSIPTSGIEFF
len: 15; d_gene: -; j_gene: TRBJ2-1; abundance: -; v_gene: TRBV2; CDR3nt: TGTGCCAGCAGGGCACCGAGAGGAGGTTTCGATGAGCAGTTCTTC; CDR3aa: CASRAPRGGFDEQFF
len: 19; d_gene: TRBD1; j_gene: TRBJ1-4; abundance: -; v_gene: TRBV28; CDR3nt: TGTGCCAGCAGATTCAAGGGGAAGGGGGCCTTTTCAACTAATGAAAAACTGTTTTTT; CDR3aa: CASRFKGKGAFSTNEKLFF
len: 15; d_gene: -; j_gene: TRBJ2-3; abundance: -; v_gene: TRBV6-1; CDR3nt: TGTGCCAGCAGTGAAGGAGGGGCTAGCACAGATACGCAGTATTTT; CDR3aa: CASSEGGASTDTQYF
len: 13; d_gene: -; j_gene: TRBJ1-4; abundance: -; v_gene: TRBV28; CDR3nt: TGTGCCAGCAGCCCCTTGGCCCCGGGAAAACTGTTTTTT; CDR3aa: CASSPLAPGKLFF
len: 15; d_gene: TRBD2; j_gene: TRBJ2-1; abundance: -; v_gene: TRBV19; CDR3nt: TGTGCCAGTAGTATTAGAGCGGGAGTATTCAATGAGCAGTTCTTC; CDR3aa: CASSIRAGVFNEQFF
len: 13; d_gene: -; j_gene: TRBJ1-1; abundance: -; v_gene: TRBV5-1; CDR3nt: TGCGCCAGCAGCTTTCAGTCGGGGCCAGAAGCTTTCTTT; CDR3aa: CASSFQSGPEAFF
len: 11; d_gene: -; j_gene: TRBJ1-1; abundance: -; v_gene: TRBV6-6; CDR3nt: TGTGCCAGCAGCCCGGGAACTGAAGCTTTCTTT; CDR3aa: CASSPGTEAFF
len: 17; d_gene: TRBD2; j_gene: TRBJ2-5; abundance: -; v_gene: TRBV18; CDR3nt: TGTGCCAGCTCACCGCTTAGGGCTAGCGGGAGCCAAGAGACCCAGTACTTC; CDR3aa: CASSPLRASGSQETQYF
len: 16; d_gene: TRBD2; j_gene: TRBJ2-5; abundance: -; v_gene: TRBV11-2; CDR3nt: TGTGCCAGCGGCCCCATAGCGGGAGGGGCGGGGGAGACCCAGTACTTC; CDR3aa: CASGPIAGGAGETQYF
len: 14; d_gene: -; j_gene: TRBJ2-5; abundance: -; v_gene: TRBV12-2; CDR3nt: TGTGCAAGTCGCTTAGCGCGGGAGGGGCCGGCCCAGTACTTC; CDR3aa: CASRLAREGPAQYF
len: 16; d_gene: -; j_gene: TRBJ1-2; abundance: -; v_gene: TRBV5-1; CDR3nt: TGCGCCAGCAGTTATCGGTCGGGGCAGAAAGTCTATGGCTACACCTTC; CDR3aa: CASSYRSGQKVYGYTF
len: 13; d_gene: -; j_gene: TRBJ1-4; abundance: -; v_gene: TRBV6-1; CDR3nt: TGTGCCAGCAGGGGCGGTGTAAGGGAAAAACTGTTTTTT; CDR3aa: CASRGGVREKLFF
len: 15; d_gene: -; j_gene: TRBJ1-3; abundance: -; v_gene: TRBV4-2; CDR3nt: TGTGCCAGCAGCCAAGCCAAGACGGACGGAAACACCATATATTTT; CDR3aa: CASSQAKTDGNTIYF
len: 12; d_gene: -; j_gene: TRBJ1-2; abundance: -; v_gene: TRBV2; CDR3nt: TGTGCCAGCAGTCCCGGGACCAACGGCTACACCTTC; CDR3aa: CASSPGTNGYTF
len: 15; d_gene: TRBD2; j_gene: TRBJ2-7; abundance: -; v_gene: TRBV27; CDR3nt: TGTGCCAGCAGCCCGGCTAGCGGGAGGGCCGGCGAGCAGTACTTC; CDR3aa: CASSPASGRAGEQYF
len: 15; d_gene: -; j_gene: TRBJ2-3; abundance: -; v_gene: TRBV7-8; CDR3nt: TGTGCCAGCAGCTTAGGGGGCGGACTCACAGATACGCAGTATTTT; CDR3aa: CASSLGGGLTDTQYF